The clone carrying this TCR beta chain was found many times. Preparation of the TCRbeta library involved a method that used unique molecular identifiers. MiXCR, run by TCRdb on the PCR reads, gives a single entry per CDR3 protein. The repertoire consists of roughly 170,000 distinct CDR3 sequences, with roughly 7.5% occurring once and the leading ten covering around 3.1%. Unmatched junction bases numbered 21, after V lost 0 bases and J lost 7 bases. The CDR3 consists of 20 residues. Germline-derived CDR1 and CDR2 are SGDLS and YYNGEE. The data were taken from a study of T-cell reconstitution after alpha-beta-depleted transplantation in children.

J is TRBJ2-1 and V is TRBV9, with 8 bases aligning to TRBD1. This specimen consisted of PBMCs from the stem cell graft donor, obtained from the stem cell graft. The source of this sequence is a human donor who donated a stem cell graft to a child with Wiskott-Aldrich syndrome. CDR3: CASSVASGTGYLISSNEQFF. CDR3 sequence (DNA): TGTGCCAGCAGCGTAGCGTCCGGGACAGGCTATCTAATTAGTTCTAATGAGCAGTTCTTC.